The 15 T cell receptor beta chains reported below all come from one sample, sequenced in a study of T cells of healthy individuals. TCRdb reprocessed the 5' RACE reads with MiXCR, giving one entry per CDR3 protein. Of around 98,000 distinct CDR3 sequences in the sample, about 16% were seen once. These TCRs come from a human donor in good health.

As DNA, the CDR3 is TGCAGTGCTACCATGGGACAGGCGGAATACGGGACCCAGTACTTC. Its translation is CSATMGQAEYGTQYF. The chain combines TRBV20-1 with TRBJ2-5; 8 nucleotides align to TRBD1. The CDR3 length is 15 residues. The J segment lost 7 bases and the V segment lost 4 bases, leaving 14 bases of the junction unmatched. Germline CDR1 and CDR2: DFQATT and SNEGSKA (reference sequence).

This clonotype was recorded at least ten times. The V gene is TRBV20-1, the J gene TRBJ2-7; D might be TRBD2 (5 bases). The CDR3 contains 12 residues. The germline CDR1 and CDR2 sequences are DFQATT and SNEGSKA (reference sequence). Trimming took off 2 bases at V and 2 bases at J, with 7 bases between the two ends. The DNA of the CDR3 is TGCAGTGCTAGACTGACTACCTACGAGCAGTACTTC. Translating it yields CSARLTTYEQYF.

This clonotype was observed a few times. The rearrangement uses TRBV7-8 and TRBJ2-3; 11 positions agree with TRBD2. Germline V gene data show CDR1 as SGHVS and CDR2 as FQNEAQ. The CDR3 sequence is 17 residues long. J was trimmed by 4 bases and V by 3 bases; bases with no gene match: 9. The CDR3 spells CASSLVLAGGEADTQYF. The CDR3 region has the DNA TGTGCCAGCAGCTTGGTCCTAGCGGGGGGTGAGGCAGATACGCAGTATTTT.

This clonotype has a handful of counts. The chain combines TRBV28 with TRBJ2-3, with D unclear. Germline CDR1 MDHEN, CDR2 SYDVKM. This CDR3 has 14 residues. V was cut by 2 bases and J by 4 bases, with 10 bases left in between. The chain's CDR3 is CASSLISEADTQYF. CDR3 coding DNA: TGTGCCAGCAGTTTAATCTCAGAGGCAGATACGCAGTATTTT.

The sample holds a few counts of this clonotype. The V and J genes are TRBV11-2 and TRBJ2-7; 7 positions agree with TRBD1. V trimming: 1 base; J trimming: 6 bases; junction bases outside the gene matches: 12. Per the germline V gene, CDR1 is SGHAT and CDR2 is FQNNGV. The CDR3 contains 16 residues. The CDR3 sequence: CASSLVTGQVGSEQYF. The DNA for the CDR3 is TGTGCCAGCAGCTTAGTTACCGGACAGGTCGGGTCCGAGCAGTACTTC.

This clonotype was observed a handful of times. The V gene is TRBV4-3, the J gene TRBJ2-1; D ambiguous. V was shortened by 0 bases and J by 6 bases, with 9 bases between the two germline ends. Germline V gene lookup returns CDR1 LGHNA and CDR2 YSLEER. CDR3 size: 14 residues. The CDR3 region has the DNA TGCGCCAGCAGCCAAGACGACCTGAGCAATGAGCAGTTCTTC. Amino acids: CASSQDDLSNEQFF.

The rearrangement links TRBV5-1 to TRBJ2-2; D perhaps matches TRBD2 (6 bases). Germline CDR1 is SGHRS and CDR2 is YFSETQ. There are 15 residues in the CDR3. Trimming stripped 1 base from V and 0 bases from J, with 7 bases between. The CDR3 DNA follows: TGCGCCAGCAGCTTGCGGACTACGAACACCGGGGAGCTGTTTTTT. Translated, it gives CASSLRTTNTGELFF.

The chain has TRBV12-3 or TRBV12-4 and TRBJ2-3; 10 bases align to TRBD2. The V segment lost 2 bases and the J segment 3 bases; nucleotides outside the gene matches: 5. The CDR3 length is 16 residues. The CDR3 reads CASSLRSGGPTDTQYF. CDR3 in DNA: TGTGCCAGCAGTTTACGTAGCGGGGGGCCGACAGATACGCAGTATTTT.

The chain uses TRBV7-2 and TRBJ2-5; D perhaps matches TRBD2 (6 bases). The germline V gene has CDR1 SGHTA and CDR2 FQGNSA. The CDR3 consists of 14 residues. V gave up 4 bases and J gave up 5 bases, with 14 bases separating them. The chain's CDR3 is CASSSQMGGETQYF. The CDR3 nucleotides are TGTGCCAGCAGCTCCCAAATGGGGGGTGAGACCCAGTACTTC.

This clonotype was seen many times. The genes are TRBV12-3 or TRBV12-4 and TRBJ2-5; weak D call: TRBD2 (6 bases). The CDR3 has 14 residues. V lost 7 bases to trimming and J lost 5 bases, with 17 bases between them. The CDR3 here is CASTRPGLPETQYF. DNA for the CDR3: TGTGCCAGCACCCGACCGGGACTTCCGGAGACCCAGTACTTC.

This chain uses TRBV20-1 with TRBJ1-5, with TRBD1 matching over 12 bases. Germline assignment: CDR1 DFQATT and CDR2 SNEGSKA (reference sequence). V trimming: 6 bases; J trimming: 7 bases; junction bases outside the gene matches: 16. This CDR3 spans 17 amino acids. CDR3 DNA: TGCAGTGCAACGCCCGGGACAGGGGGCGCGAGGGGCCAGCCCCAGCATTTT. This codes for CSATPGTGGARGQPQHF.

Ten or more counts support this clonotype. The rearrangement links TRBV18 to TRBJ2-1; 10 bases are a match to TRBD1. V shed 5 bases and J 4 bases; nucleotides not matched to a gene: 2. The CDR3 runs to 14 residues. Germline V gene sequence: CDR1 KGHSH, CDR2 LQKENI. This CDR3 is CASSGDRGYNEQFF. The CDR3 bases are TGTGCCAGCTCAGGGGACAGGGGTTACAATGAGCAGTTCTTC. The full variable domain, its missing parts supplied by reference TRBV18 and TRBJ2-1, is NAGVMQNPRHLVRRRGQEARLRCSPMKGHSHVYWYRQLPEEGLKFMVYLQKENIIDESGMPKERFSAEFPKEGPSILRIQQVVRGDSAAYFCASSGDRGYNEQFFGPGTRLTVL.

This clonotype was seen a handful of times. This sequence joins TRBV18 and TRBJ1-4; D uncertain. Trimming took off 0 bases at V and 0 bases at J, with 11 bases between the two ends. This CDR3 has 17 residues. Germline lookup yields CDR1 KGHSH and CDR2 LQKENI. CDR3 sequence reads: CASSPPPADATNEKLFF. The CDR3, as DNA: TGTGCCAGCTCACCACCCCCCGCAGATGCAACTAATGAAAAACTGTTTTTT.

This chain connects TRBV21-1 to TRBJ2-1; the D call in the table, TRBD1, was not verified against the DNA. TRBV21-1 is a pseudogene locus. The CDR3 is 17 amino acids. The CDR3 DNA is TGTGCCAGCAGCTTAGACCCGCAGGACGCCCCCTACAATGAGCAGTTCTTC. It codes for CASSLDPQDAPYNEQFF.

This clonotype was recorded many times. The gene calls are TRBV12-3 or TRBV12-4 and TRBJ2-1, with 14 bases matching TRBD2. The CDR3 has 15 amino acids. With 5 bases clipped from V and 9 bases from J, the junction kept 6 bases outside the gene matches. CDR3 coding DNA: TGTGCCAGCAGTCAGGGACTAGCGGGAGTTCTTGAGCAGTTCTTC. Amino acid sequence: CASSQGLAGVLEQFF.